These 9 T cell receptor beta chains originate from one sample sequenced in a study of cytotoxic CD8 clonotypes in ibrutinib-treated CLL. Measured with immunoSEQ multiplex PCR; TCRdb has only the in-frame clones, and not every one. This sample has 95,000 to 100,000 clones, with around 80% found just once. Sample: PBMCs, taken after 12 months of ibrutinib treatment. Receptor source: a human donor with chronic lymphocytic leukemia.

This clone has a count of ten or more. The J gene is TRBJ2-5, the V gene TRBV5-1, with D possibly matching TRBD1 (5 bases). CDR1 is SGHRS, CDR2 YFSETQ, per germline. Trimming left V 0 bases short and J 1 base short, with 10 bases between. The CDR3 has 15 residues. As DNA, the CDR3 is TGCGCCAGCAGCTTGGGGGGCCTCCGCCAAGAGACCCAGTACTTC. Amino acids: CASSLGGLRQETQYF.

This clone was counted a single time. V gene TRBV9 combines with J gene TRBJ2-4; 16 positions match TRBD2. The CDR3 length is 17 residues. V lost 0 bases and J lost 11; bases outside the gene matches: 8. From germline, CDR1 is SGDLS and CDR2 YYNGEE. The CDR3 bases are TGTGCCAGCAGCGTAGCCCTCGGGACTAGCGGGGGGGCGGTTCAGTACTTC. As protein: CASSVALGTSGGAVQYF.

The chain has TRBV11-1 and TRBJ1-1; unclear D gene. Looked up from germline, CDR1 is SGHAT and CDR2 is FQDESV (reference sequence). Trimming removed 2 bases at V and 5 bases at J, with 9 bases between. This CDR3 spans 13 amino acids. CDR3 protein: CASSLKYGTEAFF. The CDR3 DNA is TGTGCCAGCAGCTTAAAGTACGGGACTGAAGCTTTCTTT.

The chain joins TRBV2 to TRBJ2-7, with D possibly being TRBD1 or TRBD2 (5 bases each). V was trimmed by 8 bases and J by 4 bases, leaving 6 bases between them. Per the germline V gene, CDR1 is SNHLY and CDR2 is FYNNEI. This CDR3 spans 10 amino acids. CDR3 region: CASGTYEQYF. The CDR3 DNA is TGTGCCAGCGGGACGTACGAGCAGTACTTC.

The rearrangement uses TRBV19 and TRBJ2-1; D assignment may be TRBD1 or TRBD2 (6 bases each). CDR1 and CDR2 (germline): LNHDA, SQIVND (reference sequence). The V end was cut by 7 bases, the J end by 6 bases, with 16 bases between. The CDR3 extends over 14 amino acids. CDR3 nucleotide sequence: TGTGCCAGTACAGTAGGAGGGGGTCTCAATGAGCAGTTCTTC. Translated, it gives CASTVGGGLNEQFF.

This clone showed up just once. The chain couples TRBV6-6 to TRBJ2-3; 9 bases match TRBD2. V shed 0 bases and J 1 base; nucleotides not matched to a gene: 2. Germline CDR1 reads MNHNY; CDR2 reads SVGAGI (reference sequence). The CDR3 sequence is 16 residues long. The CDR3 DNA sequence: TGTGCCAGCAGTTACTCTGCTAGCGGGGGCACAGATACGCAGTATTTT. This gives the protein CASSYSASGGTDTQYF.

This clone was detected once. The J gene is TRBJ2-1, the V gene TRBV9; unclear D gene. CDR3 length: 12 residues. CDR1 is SGDLS and CDR2 is YYNGEE in the germline V gene. V shed 2 bases and J shed 6 bases, with 6 bases lying between them. The CDR3 is CASSVAPNEQFF. The CDR3 nucleotides are TGTGCCAGCAGCGTGGCTCCCAATGAGCAGTTCTTC. The variable domain in full, completed from reference TRBV9 and TRBJ2-1, reads DSGVTQTPKHLITATGQRVTLRCSPRSGDLSVYWYQQSLDQGLQFLIQYYNGEERAKGNILERFSAQQFPDLHSELNLSSLELGDSALYFCASSVAPNEQFFGPGTRLTVL.

V gene TRBV7-3 combines with J gene TRBJ2-5, with a weak D call TRBD2 (6 bases). Germline values: CDR1 SGHTA, CDR2 FQGTGA. The ends were cut back, 2 bases at V and 5 bases at J, with 15 bases in the middle. The CDR3 is made up of 15 amino acids. CDR3 nucleotide sequence: TGTGCCAGCAGCTTATCGGGGGTCCAGGAGGAGACCCAGTACTTC. The encoded protein is CASSLSGVQEETQYF.

Concerning this clone itself: One junction end does not reproduce the germline sequence, and a read error may be involved. The CDR3 coding sequence is TGTGCTAGCAGTACGGGGTCTGGGGCCAACGTCCTGACTTTC. Its protein product is CASSTGSGANVLTF. This chain links TRBV7-7 with TRBJ2-6; D possibly corresponds to TRBD2 (5 bases). Germline CDR1 and CDR2: SSHAT and FNYEAQ (reference sequence). The CDR3 is made up of 14 amino acids. The complete variable domain, with remaining parts taken from reference TRBV7-7 and TRBJ2-6, reads GAGVSQSPRYKVTKRGQDVTLRCDPISSHATLYWYQQALGQGPEFLTYFNYEAQPDKSGLPSDRFSAERPEGSISTLTIQRTEQRDSAMYRCASSTGSGANVLTFGAGSRLTVL.